This TCR beta chain is drawn from a study of beta chain features in type 1 diabetes. Study-wide results and limits: When Type 1 diabetes patients were examined, their TCRB CDR3s proved moderately but significantly shorter in all four CD4+ subsets.

The V end was cut by 5 bases, the J end by 5 bases, with 16 bases between. This CDR3 comprises 14 residues. Germline V gene sequence: CDR1 PRHDT, CDR2 FYEKMQ (reference sequence). A remark on this clone: Its antigen is not identified.

What was sequenced were expressed TCRB transcripts, since all of the isolated RNA had been reverse transcribed. The data were produced by immunoSEQ multiplex PCR, yet TCRdb's version contains in-frame clones alone and is incomplete. This table holds some 700,000 clones, roughly an eighth found once. The material sequenced was naive CD4+ T cells from blood. The J gene is TRBJ2-7, the V gene TRBV13, with D perhaps being TRBD1 or TRBD2 (5 bases each). This clonotype originated in a man aged 18 to 35 with type 1 diabetes. CDR3 region: CASSPLRELDEQYF. The CDR3 coding sequence is TGTGCCAGCAGCCCGCTCAGGGAGTTAGACGAGCAGTACTTC. Full variable domain (outside the CDR3, taken from reference TRBV13 and TRBJ2-7): AAGVIQSPRHLIKEKRETATLKCYPIPRHDTVYWYQQGPGQDPQFLISFYEKMQSDKGSIPDRFSAQQFSDYHSELNMSSLELGDSALYFCASSPLRELDEQYFGPGTRLTVT.